The 7 T cell receptor beta chains below all came from one sample that was sequenced in a study of blood T cell repertoires in COVID-19. Assay used: immunoSEQ multiplex PCR; TCRdb lists only in-frame clones, some missing. The profile shows approximately 270,000 clones, approximately 85% of them singletons. Sequencing was done on a sample of peripheral blood. The source is a human donor with COVID-19, enrolled during active disease. The donor label of this sample is uncertain.

This rearrangement joins TRBV10-3 to TRBJ1-3; D gene unclear. Germline CDR1 reads ENHRY; CDR2 reads SYGVKD. This CDR3 comprises 13 residues. V gave up 7 bases and J gave up 2 bases, with 9 bases separating them. The CDR3 sequence: CAITQEAGNTIYF. The CDR3 region has the DNA TGTGCCATCACGCAGGAGGCTGGAAACACCATATATTTT.

V and J are TRBV28 and TRBJ2-7, with 7 bases fitting TRBD1. Germline V lookup: CDR1 MDHEN, CDR2 SYDVKM. Germline trimming cut 6 bases from V and 3 bases from J; bases unmatched to any gene: 5. This CDR3 comprises 13 residues. The CDR3 is CASSIQGIYEQYF. The DNA of the CDR3 is TGTGCCAGCAGCATACAGGGGATCTACGAGCAGTACTTC.

With regard to this clone: Different DNA sequences within this sample yield the same CDR3. The chain combines TRBV24-1 with TRBJ2-3, with 16 positions matching TRBD2. Germline trimming cut 4 bases from V and 5 bases from J; bases unmatched to any gene: 5. Per the germline V gene, CDR1 is KGHDR and CDR2 is SFDVKD. The CDR3 runs 17 residues. The CDR3 DNA reads TGTGCCACCAGTGACCCCGGGACTAGCGGGAGGGGAGATACGCAGTATTTT. Amino acids: CATSDPGTSGRGDTQYF.

The rearrangement links TRBV30 to TRBJ2-7; 8 positions match TRBD1. The CDR3 totals 13 residues. CDR1 and CDR2 (germline): GTSNPN, SVGIG (reference sequence). J gave up 2 bases and V 4 bases, and 4 bases lay outside the gene matches. CDR3 sequence: CAWTRQGTYEQYF. For the CDR3, the DNA is TGTGCCTGGACCCGACAGGGGACCTACGAGCAGTACTTC. Drawing the rest from reference TRBV30 and TRBJ2-7, the complete variable domain is SQTIHQWPATLVQPVGSPLSLECTVEGTSNPNLYWYRQAAGRGLQLLFYSVGIGQISSEVPQNLSASRPQDRQFILSSKKLLLSDSGFYLCAWTRQGTYEQYFGPGTRLTVT.

The J gene is TRBJ1-2, the V gene TRBV29-1, with TRBD1 identical over 8 bases. Looked up from germline, CDR1 is SQVTM and CDR2 is ANQGSEA. Trimming at V came to 6 bases and at J to 2 bases, leaving 8 bases not matched to a gene. The CDR3 has 14 amino acids. The CDR3 DNA is TGCAGCGTGGCGGACAGGGCCTCAAACTATGGCTACACCTTC. Its translation is CSVADRASNYGYTF.

The V gene is TRBV27, the J gene TRBJ1-5, with 7 bases fitting TRBD1. After removal of 3 bases from V and 8 bases from J, the junction contained 7 bases not matched to a gene. This CDR3 has 14 residues. Germline CDR1 reads MNHEY; CDR2 reads SMNVEV (reference sequence). CDR3 region: CASSFGRGREPQHF. CDR3 DNA sequence: TGTGCCAGCAGTTTCGGGAGGGGGCGAGAGCCCCAGCATTTT.

The count of this clone is one. DNA for the CDR3: TGTGCCAGCAGCTTAGAGGCGGGTGTGGGAGGTGAGCAGTTCTTC. Translating gives CASSLEAGVGGEQFF. The chain carries TRBV7-3 and TRBJ2-1, with D possibly matching TRBD2 (6 bases). V was shortened by 2 bases and J by 9 bases, with 17 bases between the two germline ends. This CDR3 spans 15 amino acids. Germline lookup yields CDR1 SGHTA and CDR2 FQGTGA.